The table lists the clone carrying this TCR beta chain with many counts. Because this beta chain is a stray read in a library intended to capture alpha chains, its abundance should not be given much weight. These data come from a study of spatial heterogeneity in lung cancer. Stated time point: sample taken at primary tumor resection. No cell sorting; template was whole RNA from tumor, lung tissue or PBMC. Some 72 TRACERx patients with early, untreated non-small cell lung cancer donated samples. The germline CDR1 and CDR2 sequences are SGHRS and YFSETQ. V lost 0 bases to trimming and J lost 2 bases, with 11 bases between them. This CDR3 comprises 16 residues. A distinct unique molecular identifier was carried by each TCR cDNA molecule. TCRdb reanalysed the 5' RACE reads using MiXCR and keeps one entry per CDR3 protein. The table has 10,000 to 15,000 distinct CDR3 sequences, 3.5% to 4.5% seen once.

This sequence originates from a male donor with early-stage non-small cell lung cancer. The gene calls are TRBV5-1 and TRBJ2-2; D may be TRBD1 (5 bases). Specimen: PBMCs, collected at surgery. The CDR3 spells CASSLAGQGNTGELFF. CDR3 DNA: TGCGCCAGCAGCTTGGCTGGACAAGGCAACACCGGGGAGCTGTTTTTT.